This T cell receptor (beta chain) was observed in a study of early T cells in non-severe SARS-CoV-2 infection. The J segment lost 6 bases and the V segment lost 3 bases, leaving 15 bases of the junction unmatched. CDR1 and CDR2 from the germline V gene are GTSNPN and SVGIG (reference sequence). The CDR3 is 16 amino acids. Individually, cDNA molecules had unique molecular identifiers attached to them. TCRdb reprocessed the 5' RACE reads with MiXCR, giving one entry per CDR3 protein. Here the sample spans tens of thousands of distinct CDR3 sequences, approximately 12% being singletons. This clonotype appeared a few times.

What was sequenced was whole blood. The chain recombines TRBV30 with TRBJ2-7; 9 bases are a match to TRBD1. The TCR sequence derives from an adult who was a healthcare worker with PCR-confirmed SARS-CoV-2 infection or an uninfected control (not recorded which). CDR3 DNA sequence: TGTGCCTGGAGCTATTGGGCTGGGGGACAGGGCTTCGAGCAGTACTTC. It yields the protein CAWSYWAGGQGFEQYF.